Reported below is one TCR beta chain. The sample holds many counts of this clonotype. Its antigen is currently not known. Base qualities are not recorded, but no much larger clone differs from it by a single base. The data are from a study of T cell repertoires in cytomegalovirus infection (dated by TCRdb to between 2019 and 2020). Regarding the research as a whole: Alongside well-studied HLA-B-restricted epitopes, the peptide stimulations were aimed at recently identified HLA-C-restricted CMV epitopes, whose presentation resists viral immunomodulation. The HLA type of each donor mattered for the analysis, because public TCR beta signatures pointed to carriage of CMV infection along with the matching HLA type.

The meaning of the sample's treatment or condition label: in vitro stimulation with specific CMV peptide epitopes to enrich CMV-specific T cells. The cysteine opens and the phenylalanine closes a CDR3 of 13 amino acids. Left in the record is the CDR3 DNA by itself, 39 bases read in frame from the first base. The germline V gene provides CDR1 SGHTA and CDR2 FQGNSA. Trimming removed 5 bases from V and 3 bases from J, leaving 10 bases between the germline ends. Overall results and qualifications from the work: In both this cohort and an independent approximately 350-donor cohort, the cumulative frequency of public TCR beta family members distinguished carriers of CMV infection plus the relevant HLA type. The ex vivo response was dominated by HLA-C-restricted CMV-specific TCR beta clonotypes, which also provided the single most frequent clonotype in two of eight donors.

Sequenced on an Illumina HiSeq 1500. The public sequencing data were trimmed at Q25 with fastp and processed into clonotypes with MiXCR by TCRdb, which kept only in-frame beta chains. Each entry merges the rows of one CDR3 protein and shows their most common DNA and genes. In this sample the table shows over 250,000 distinct CDR3 sequences, 22% of which occur a single time. The leading ten clones occupy approximately 19% of the sample. This sample comprised cultured PBMCs, obtained from culture after CMV antigen stimulation. This receptor was identified in a human donor in good health (CMV status not recorded). Some clones in this sample may be carry-over from other donors' samples. The sequence is built from TRBV7-2 and TRBJ1-2; no D segment can be confidently identified. CDR3 protein: CASSQTGDYGYTF. The DNA sequence is TGTGCCAGCAGCCAAACCGGCGACTATGGCTACACCTTC.